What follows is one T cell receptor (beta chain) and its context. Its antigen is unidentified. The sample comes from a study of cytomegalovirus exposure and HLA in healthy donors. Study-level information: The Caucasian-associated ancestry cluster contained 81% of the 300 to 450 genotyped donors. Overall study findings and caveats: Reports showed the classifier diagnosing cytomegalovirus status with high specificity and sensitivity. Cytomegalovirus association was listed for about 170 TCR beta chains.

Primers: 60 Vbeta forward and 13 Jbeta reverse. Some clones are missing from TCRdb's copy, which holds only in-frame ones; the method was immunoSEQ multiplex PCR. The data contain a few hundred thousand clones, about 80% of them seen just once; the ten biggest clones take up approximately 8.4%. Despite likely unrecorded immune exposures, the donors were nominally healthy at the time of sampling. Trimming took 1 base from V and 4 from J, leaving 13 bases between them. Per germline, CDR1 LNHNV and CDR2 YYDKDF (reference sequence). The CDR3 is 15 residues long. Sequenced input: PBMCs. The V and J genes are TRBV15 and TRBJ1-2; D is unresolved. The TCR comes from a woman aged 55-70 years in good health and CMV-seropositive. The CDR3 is CATSRASGAAYGYTF. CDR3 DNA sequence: TGTGCCACCAGCAGAGCTTCGGGTGCCGCCTATGGCTACACCTTC. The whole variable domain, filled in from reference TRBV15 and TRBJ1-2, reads DAMVIQNPRYQVTQFGKPVTLSCSQTLNHNVMYWYQQKSSQAPKLLFHYYDKDFNNEADTPDNFQSRRPNTSFCFLDIRSPGLGDTAMYLCATSRASGAAYGYTFGSGTRLTVV.